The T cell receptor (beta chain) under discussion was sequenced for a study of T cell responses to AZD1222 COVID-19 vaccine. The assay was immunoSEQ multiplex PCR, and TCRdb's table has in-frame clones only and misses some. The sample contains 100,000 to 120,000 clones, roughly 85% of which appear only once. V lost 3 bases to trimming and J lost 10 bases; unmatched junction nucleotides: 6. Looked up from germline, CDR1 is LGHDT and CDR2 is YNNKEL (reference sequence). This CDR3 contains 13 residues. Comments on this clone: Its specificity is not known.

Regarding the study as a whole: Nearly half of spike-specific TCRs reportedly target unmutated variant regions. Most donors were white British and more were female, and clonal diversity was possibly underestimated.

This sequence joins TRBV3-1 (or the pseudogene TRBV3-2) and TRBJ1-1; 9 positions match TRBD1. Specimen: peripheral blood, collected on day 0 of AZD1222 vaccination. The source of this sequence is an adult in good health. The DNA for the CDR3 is TGTGCCAGCAGCCAGACAGGGGGTAACCTAGCTTTCTTT. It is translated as CASSQTGGNLAFF.